These T cell receptor beta chains were read from a single sample in a study of early T cells in non-severe SARS-CoV-2 infection. From the 5' RACE reads, TCRdb called clonotypes with MiXCR, one entry per CDR3 protein. This table has some 30,000 distinct CDR3 sequences, 4.5% to 6.5% appearing once. Sequencing was done on a sample of whole blood. These TCRs come from an adult who was a healthcare worker with PCR-confirmed SARS-CoV-2 infection or an uninfected control (not recorded which). The CDR3 runs from the conserved cysteine through the conserved F or W. A D gene is named only where the DNA matches it firmly. Not every row has a clone size; where given, it reads once, few, many or a size class.

cdr3_length,clone_size,d_call,v_call,j_call,cdr3_nt,cdr3_aa
11,.,.,TRBV20-1,TRBJ2-7,TGCAGTGCTAGATTGACAGACGAGCAGTACTTC,CSARLTDEQYF
16,many,.,TRBV4-2,TRBJ2-3,TGTGCCAGCAGCCAAGAAGGAAGCCCCCGCACAGATACGCAGTATTTT,CASSQEGSPRTDTQYF
14,many,TRBD1,TRBV18,TRBJ1-4,TGTGCCAGCTCTCGACAGGGAATGAGCGAAAAACTGTTTTTT,CASSRQGMSEKLFF
15,many,TRBD2,TRBV7-3,TRBJ2-3,TGTGCCAGCAGCAAGGGACTAGCGGCAACAGATACGCAGTATTTT,CASSKGLAATDTQYF
14,few,TRBD2,TRBV10-3,TRBJ2-7,TGTGCCATCAGTGAGAGGCTAGCGGGAGCCGAGCAGTACTTC,CAISERLAGAEQYF
11,.,.,TRBV12-3/TRBV12-4,TRBJ2-7,TGTGCCAGCAGTTTTCTGGACGAGCAGTACTTC,CASSFLDEQYF
15,many,.,TRBV6-1,TRBJ2-6,TGTGCCAGCCAGGACAGCATGTCAGGGGCCAACGTCCTGACTTTC,CASQDSMSGANVLTF
15,many,TRBD2,TRBV20-1,TRBJ2-1,TGCAGTGCTAGAGATGACAGCGGGGGGGACAATGAGCAGTTCTTC,CSARDDSGGDNEQFF
16,many,.,TRBV5-1,TRBJ2-2,TGCGCCAGCAGCTTCACGGGTATGGGGAACACCGGGGAGCTGTTTTTT,CASSFTGMGNTGELFF
14,many,.,TRBV7-9,TRBJ2-7,TGTGCCAGCAGCTTAGCGGGGATTGCGTATGAGCAGTACTTC,CASSLAGIAYEQYF
15,medium-sized,.,TRBV19,TRBJ2-7,TGTGCCAGTAGTATGGGACACGATCTCTCCTACGAGCAGTACTTC,CASSMGHDLSYEQYF
15,few,TRBD2,TRBV7-9,TRBJ2-7,TGTGCCAGCAGCTCACGAGCGGGGGGCGCCGGCGAGCAGTACTTC,CASSSRAGGAGEQYF
14,many,.,TRBV28,TRBJ2-1,TGTGCCAGCAGCTGGATCCTAGAATACAATGAGCAGTTCTTC,CASSWILEYNEQFF
15,many,.,TRBV5-4,TRBJ2-3,TGTGCCAGCAGCTTGGGCGGGGCTAGCACAGATACGCAGTATTTT,CASSLGGASTDTQYF
15,.,TRBD1,TRBV5-4,TRBJ1-2,TGTGCCAGCAGTCTAAAGACAGGGGCCGTAGCTGGCTACACCTTC,CASSLKTGAVAGYTF
14,many,TRBD2,TRBV12-3/TRBV12-4,TRBJ2-7,TGTGCCAGCGCCCTCACTAGCGGCTCCTACGAGCAGTACTTC,CASALTSGSYEQYF
15,many,.,TRBV24-1,TRBJ2-2,TGTGCCACCAGTGATTTAGTCCTAGGCACCGGGGAGCTGTTTTTT,CATSDLVLGTGELFF
17,many,TRBD1,TRBV4-1,TRBJ2-7,TGCGCCAGCAGCCACGACCCCGGACAGGCCAGCTCCTACGAGCAGTACTTC,CASSHDPGQASSYEQYF
12,many,.,TRBV5-1,TRBJ2-5,TGCGCCAGCAGGATGAGGGAAGAGACCCAGTACTTC,CASRMREETQYF
15,few,TRBD1,TRBV10-3,TRBJ2-7,TGTGCCATCAGGGCCCCACAGGGGGAAAGTTACGAGCAGTACTTC,CAIRAPQGESYEQYF
14,many,.,TRBV25-1,TRBJ2-5,TGTGCCAGCAGTGAAGGAGGGGGAGAAGAGACCCAGTACTTC,CASSEGGGEETQYF
21,.,TRBD2,TRBV7-9,TRBJ2-2,TGTGCCAGCAGCTCTCATCTCGCTAGCGGGACCAGGCCCTCGAACACCGGGGAGCTGTTTTTT,CASSSHLASGTRPSNTGELFF
13,.,.,TRBV10-3,TRBJ1-6,TGTGCCATCAGAGAGGGCCGTAATTCACCCCTCCACTTT,CAIREGRNSPLHF
16,many,.,TRBV12-2,TRBJ2-7,TGTGCAATGGCCCGGACTACCGGACTAGATTACTACGAGCAGTACTTC,CAMARTTGLDYYEQYF
16,.,TRBD2,TRBV5-1,TRBJ2-1,TGCGCCAGCAGCCCTATGACTGACCGGGAGGGCAATGAGCAGTTCTTC,CASSPMTDREGNEQFF
13,many,.,TRBV5-6,TRBJ1-2,TGTGCCAGCAGCTTCCGAGCTAACTATGGCTACACCTTC,CASSFRANYGYTF
12,.,.,TRBV28,TRBJ2-7,TGTGCCAGCCGCGAGGGAGGGGGCGAGCAGTACTTC,CASREGGGEQYF
11,many,.,TRBV5-1,TRBJ2-5,TGCGCCAGTCCGGGACAAGAGACCCAGTACTTC,CASPGQETQYF
16,many,.,TRBV20-1,TRBJ1-6,TGCAGTGCTAGAGATAAGTTAGGGACGCGCGATTCACCCCTCCACTTT,CSARDKLGTRDSPLHF
15,many,.,TRBV27,TRBJ2-7,TGTGCCAGCAGTTTTTCCAGGACAGAGATCTACGAGCAGTACTTC,CASSFSRTEIYEQYF
15,many,TRBD1,TRBV16,TRBJ1-5,TGTGCCAGCAGCCAGCTGGACAGGGCAAATCAGCCCCAGCATTTT,CASSQLDRANQPQHF
14,.,.,TRBV28,TRBJ1-4,TGTGCCAGCGGCTTGGTGGCAACTAATGAAAAACTGTTTTTT,CASGLVATNEKLFF
16,.,.,TRBV3-1,TRBJ2-5,TGTGCCAGCAGCCAAGATCAGCGACTCTTCCAAGAGACCCAGTACTTC,CASSQDQRLFQETQYF
11,few,.,TRBV19,TRBJ2-4,TGTGCCAGTAGTATAGATACAATTCAGTACTTC,CASSIDTIQYF
17,many,.,TRBV21-1,TRBJ2-1,TGTGCCAGCAGCAATCACCCCGGGACTAGAGCATTCCATGAGCAGTTCTTC,CASSNHPGTRAFHEQFF
16,few,TRBD2,TRBV20-1,TRBJ2-7,TGCAGTGCAGTCACTGTAGCGGGAGGGCCGCCCTACGAGCAGTACTTC,CSAVTVAGGPPYEQYF
14,.,.,TRBV19,TRBJ2-7,TGTGCCAGTAGTTCTCAGGGTGGTGGCCTCGAGCAGTACTTC,CASSSQGGGLEQYF
15,many,.,TRBV28,TRBJ1-5,TGTGCCAGCAGTTTAGGGGGGGCGAGCAATCAGCCCCAGCATTTT,CASSLGGASNQPQHF
17,many,.,TRBV4-1,TRBJ1-4,TGCGCCAGCAGCCAAGATGGGACCCCCAGCTATAATGAAAAACTGTTTTTT,CASSQDGTPSYNEKLFF
15,few,.,TRBV11-1,TRBJ2-3,TGTGCCAGCAGCGTTGGACAGGGAGGGAGAGATACGCAGTATTTT,CASSVGQGGRDTQYF
17,many,TRBD2,TRBV7-6,TRBJ2-2,TGTGCCAGCAGCTTAGGTTCGGGCGGGAGAGGCACCGGGGAGCTGTTTTTT,CASSLGSGGRGTGELFF
15,many,TRBD2,TRBV5-1,TRBJ2-7,TGCGCCAGCAGCTTTCTAGCGGGAGGGCCGGGTGAGCAGTACTTC,CASSFLAGGPGEQYF
13,many,.,TRBV11-2,TRBJ2-3,TGTGCCAGCAGCGTAACGTGGGTAGATACGCAGTATTTT,CASSVTWVDTQYF
14,many,.,TRBV6-5,TRBJ2-3,TGTGCCAGCCGCCTCACCCTTAGCACAGATACGCAGTATTTT,CASRLTLSTDTQYF
14,many,TRBD2,TRBV6-1,TRBJ2-7,TGTGCCAGCAGTGAAGGCGGGAGCTCCTACGAGCAGTACTTC,CASSEGGSSYEQYF
15,many,TRBD1,TRBV5-1,TRBJ2-1,TGCGCCAGCAGCCTAGACAGGGGAAGTGTGAATGAGCAGTTCTTC,CASSLDRGSVNEQFF
15,.,TRBD2,TRBV20-1,TRBJ2-7,TGCAGTGCTAGAGATACCGGACTAGCGACTTACGAGCAGTACTTC,CSARDTGLATYEQYF
19,many,TRBD2,TRBV28,TRBJ2-1,TGTGCCAGCAGTTTATCGGGACTAGCGGGAGCGGCGTTAAGGAATGAGCAGTTCTTC,CASSLSGLAGAALRNEQFF
17,many,.,TRBV28,TRBJ2-1,TGTGCCAGCAGTTTAGGTAGCGGAGGGGCATTTTTTCATGAGCAGTTCTTC,CASSLGSGGAFFHEQFF
19,.,TRBD2,TRBV28,TRBJ2-3,TGTGTCAGCAAGAGGGGTGGCCTAGCGGGAGGACCTAACACAGATACGCAGTATTTT,CVSKRGGLAGGPNTDTQYF
18,.,TRBD2,TRBV7-8,TRBJ2-3,TGTGCCAGCAGCTTCAGAGGCGCTAGCGGGAGGGCGACAGATACGCAGTATTTT,CASSFRGASGRATDTQYF